The clone carrying this T cell receptor (beta chain) came up a few times. The antigen is not known. Germline V lookup: CDR1 SGHAT, CDR2 FQDESV (reference sequence). There are 16 residues in the CDR3. The trim removed 4 bases at V and 6 bases at J, leaving 10 bases unmatched. The data were taken from a study of CD8 T cells in ankylosing spondylitis. Study findings and constraints: In peripheral blood, disease-linked CD8+ clones occurred at relatively low frequencies. There was reportedly significant enrichment of clones that were disease-linked in matched ankylosing spondylitis synovial fluid. A number of the motif variants had already been described in reactive arthritis synovial fluid and blood. Ankylosing spondylitis blood seemed to carry a telltale TCR beta motif made of roughly eight highly homologous variants.

TCR beta libraries were made by quantitative 5'-RACE with molecular barcodes. From the 5' RACE reads, TCRdb called clonotypes with MiXCR, one entry per CDR3 protein. The table records about 440,000 distinct CDR3 sequences, roughly 15% of them present only once. This receptor was obtained from a male donor with ankylosing spondylitis. V and J are TRBV11-1 and TRBJ2-2, with 8 bases lining up with TRBD2. The source material was blood, either unsorted or a sorted T cell fraction (not recorded which). The CDR3 DNA reads as TGTGCCAGCAGCTCATTCGGACTAGCCTTACCCGGGGAGCTGTTTTTT. This translates into CASSSFGLALPGELFF.